Included here is one T cell receptor beta chain sequence, with context. Its antigen is undetermined. A marrow graft followed busulfan-fludarabine conditioning, with cyclophosphamide on days +3 and +4. With 0 bases clipped from V and 6 bases from J, the junction kept 7 bases outside the gene matches. The CDR3 consists of 16 residues. Germline V CDR1 and CDR2: SGDLS, YYNGEE. The sample is drawn from a study of T cells after posttransplantation cyclophosphamide. General study results and limits: TRB clonality was highly associated with recipient CMV seropositivity and reactivation. Blood and skin or GI T cell repertoires showed limited TRB overlap. Donor-recipient repertoire similarity was low at 1-2 months, rising over year one.

Generated by immunoSEQ multiplex PCR, the TCRdb table keeps only in-frame clones and is missing some. The data show around 3,500 clones, around 79% seen once. V usage is TRBV9 and J usage is TRBJ2-1; 9 bases fit TRBD1. Sequencing was performed on PBMCs, taken about 190 days after allogeneic stem cell transplant with posttransplant cyclophosphamide. This clonotype was sampled from a male patient in his sixties who received an allogeneic stem cell transplant from a related donor and was CMV-positive. Part of the T cells may come from the graft donor. CDR3 residues: CASSVEGTGIVNEQFF. CDR3 DNA sequence: TGTGCCAGCAGCGTAGAAGGGACAGGGATCGTCAATGAGCAGTTCTTC.